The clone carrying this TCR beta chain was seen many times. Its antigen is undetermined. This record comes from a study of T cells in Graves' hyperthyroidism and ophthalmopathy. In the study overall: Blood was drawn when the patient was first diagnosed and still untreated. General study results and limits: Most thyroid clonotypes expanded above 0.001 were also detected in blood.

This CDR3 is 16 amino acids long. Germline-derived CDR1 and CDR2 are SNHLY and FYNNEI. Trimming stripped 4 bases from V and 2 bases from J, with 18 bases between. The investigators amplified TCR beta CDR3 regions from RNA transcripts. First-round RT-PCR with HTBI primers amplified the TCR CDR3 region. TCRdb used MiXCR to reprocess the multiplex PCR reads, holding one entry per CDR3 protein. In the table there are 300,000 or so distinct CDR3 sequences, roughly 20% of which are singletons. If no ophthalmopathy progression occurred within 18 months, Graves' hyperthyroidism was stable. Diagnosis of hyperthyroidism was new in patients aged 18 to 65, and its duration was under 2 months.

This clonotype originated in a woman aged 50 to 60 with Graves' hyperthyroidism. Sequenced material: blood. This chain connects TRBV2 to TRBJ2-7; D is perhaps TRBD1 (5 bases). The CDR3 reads CASSARWTSETYEQYV. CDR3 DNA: TGTGCCAGCAGTGCTAGGTGGACAAGTGAAACCTACGAGCAGTACGTC.